This T cell receptor beta chain originates from a study of blood T cell repertoires in COVID-19. V lost 0 bases and J 5 bases, leaving 22 bases between the germline ends. CDR1 and CDR2 from the germline V gene are WSHSY and SAAADI. The CDR3 length is 18 residues. Measured with immunoSEQ multiplex PCR; TCRdb has only the in-frame clones, and not every one. The table includes about 120,000 clones, roughly 90% detected once. The sample comprised peripheral blood. The clonotype was recovered from a man in his forties or fifties with acute or convalescent COVID-19. V and J are TRBV10-2 and TRBJ2-5, with a possible D match to TRBD2 (6 bases). The CDR3, as DNA: TGCGCCAGCAGTGAGTCGGCACTAGCAGGGACGAATTCCGAGACCCAGTACTTC. Its translation is CASSESALAGTNSETQYF.